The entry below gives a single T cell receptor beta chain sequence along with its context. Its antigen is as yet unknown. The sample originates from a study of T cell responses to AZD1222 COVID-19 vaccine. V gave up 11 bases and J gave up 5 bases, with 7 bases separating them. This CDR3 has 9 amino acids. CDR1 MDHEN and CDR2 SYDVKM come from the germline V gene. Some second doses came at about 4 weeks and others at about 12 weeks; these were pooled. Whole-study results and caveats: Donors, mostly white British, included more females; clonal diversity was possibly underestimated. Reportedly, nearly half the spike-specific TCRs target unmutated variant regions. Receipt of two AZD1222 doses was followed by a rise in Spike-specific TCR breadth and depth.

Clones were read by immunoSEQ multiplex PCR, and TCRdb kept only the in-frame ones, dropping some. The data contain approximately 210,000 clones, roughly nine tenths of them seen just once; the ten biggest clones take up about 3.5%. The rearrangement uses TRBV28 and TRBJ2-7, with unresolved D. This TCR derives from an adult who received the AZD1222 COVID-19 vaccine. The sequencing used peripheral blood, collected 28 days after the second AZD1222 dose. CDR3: CAGRHEQYF. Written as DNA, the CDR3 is TGTGCCGGACGACACGAGCAGTACTTC. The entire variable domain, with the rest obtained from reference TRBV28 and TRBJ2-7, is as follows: DVKVTQSSRYLVKRTGEKVFLECVQDMDHENMFWYRQDPGLGLRLIYFSYDVKMKEKGDIPEGYSVSREKKERFSLILESASTNQTSMYLCAGRHEQYFGPGTRLTVT.